Included here is one TCR beta chain sequence, with context. The record originates from a study of T cell changes during pregnancy in multiple sclerosis. Profiled with immunoSEQ multiplex PCR; TCRdb holds only in-frame clones, not every one. The sample has under 130,000 clones, roughly nine tenths seen once. The source is a female donor with multiple sclerosis, enrolled in a pregnancy study. Here the sequenced sample was peripheral blood, taken after pregnancy.

The chain's CDR3 is CASSDMRRSETQYF. The CDR3 nucleotides read TGTGCCAGCAGTGATATGAGGCGTTCGGAGACCCAGTACTTC. This chain links TRBV2 with TRBJ2-5; D unclear. Germline loops: CDR1 SNHLY, CDR2 FYNNEI. V dropped 3 bases and J dropped 5 bases, with 13 bases sitting between them. The CDR3 spans 14 residues.